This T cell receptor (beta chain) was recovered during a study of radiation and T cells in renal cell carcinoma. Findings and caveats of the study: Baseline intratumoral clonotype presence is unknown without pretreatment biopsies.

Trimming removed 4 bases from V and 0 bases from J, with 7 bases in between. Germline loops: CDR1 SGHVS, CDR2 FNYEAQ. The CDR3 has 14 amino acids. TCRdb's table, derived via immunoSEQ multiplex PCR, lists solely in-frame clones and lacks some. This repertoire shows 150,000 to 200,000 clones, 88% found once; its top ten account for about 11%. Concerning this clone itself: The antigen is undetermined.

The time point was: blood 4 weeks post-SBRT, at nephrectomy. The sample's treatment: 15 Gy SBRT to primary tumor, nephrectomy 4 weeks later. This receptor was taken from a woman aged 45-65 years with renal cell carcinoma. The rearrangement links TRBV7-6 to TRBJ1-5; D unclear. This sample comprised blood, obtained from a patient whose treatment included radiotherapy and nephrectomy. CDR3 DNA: TGTGCCAGCAGCTCACACAATAGCAATCAGCCCCAGCATTTT. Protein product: CASSSHNSNQPQHF.